This T cell receptor (beta chain) comes out of a study of cytomegalovirus exposure and HLA in healthy donors. This clone has a single count. The PCR employed 60 Vbeta primers together with 13 Jbeta primers. Measured with immunoSEQ multiplex PCR; TCRdb has only the in-frame clones, and not every one. The sample consists of about 61,000 clones, more than 80% of them appearing once. This TCR came from a man aged 30-40 years in good health and CMV-seropositive. Sequencing was carried out using PBMCs.

The DNA of the CDR3 is TGTGCCAGCAGCCCGGGACAGGGAAAACCCTACGAGCAGTACTTC. It is translated as CASSPGQGKPYEQYF. V and J are TRBV9 and TRBJ2-7; 9 bases agree with TRBD1. Germline V gives CDR1 SGDLS, CDR2 YYNGEE. The CDR3 loop spans 15 amino acids. Germline trimming cut 4 bases from V and 2 bases from J; bases unmatched to any gene: 7.